This T cell receptor beta chain was retrieved from a study of blood T cell repertoires in COVID-19. The wider study: Spain, Italy and the United States supplied samples that represented acute and convalescent COVID-19.

Per the germline V gene, CDR1 is GTSNPN and CDR2 is SVGIG (reference sequence). The V and J ends lost 1 base and 4 bases respectively, with 14 bases between them. The length of the CDR3 is 15 residues. Sequencing was performed with immunoSEQ multiplex PCR; in TCRdb, only in-frame clones are kept and a portion is missing. The data hold about 100,000 clones, with roughly four fifths observed a single time. The sequence derives from a man between 60 and 70 years old with acute or convalescent COVID-19. Sample: peripheral blood. The chain is built from TRBV30 and TRBJ1-5, with a weak D call TRBD1 (6 bases). The CDR3 loop reads CAWSGGQSFNQPQHF. For the CDR3, the DNA is TGTGCCTGGAGTGGCGGACAGAGTTTTAATCAGCCCCAGCATTTT.